The following is a T cell receptor (beta chain) sequence with its context. Sequencing used immunoSEQ multiplex PCR; TCRdb keeps in-frame clones, though not all of them. The sample consists of 250,000 to 350,000 clones, roughly 89% of them appearing once. This specimen belongs to a study of blood T cell repertoires in COVID-19. At the level of the study: The United States, Italy and Spain supplied acute and convalescent COVID-19 samples.

The CDR3 extends over 17 amino acids. V lost 1 base to trimming and J lost 0 bases, with 13 bases between them. CDR1 MDHEN and CDR2 SYDVKM come from the germline V gene. This chain uses TRBV28 with TRBJ1-5; TRBD1 might be the D (6 bases). This sequence originates from a woman aged 18-30 years with acute COVID-19. Sequencing was performed on PBMCs or T cells enriched from blood (not recorded which). The CDR3 region has the DNA TGTGCCAGCAGTTTATTCGGAGCGACAGGTAGCAATCAGCCCCAGCATTTT. As protein: CASSLFGATGSNQPQHF.